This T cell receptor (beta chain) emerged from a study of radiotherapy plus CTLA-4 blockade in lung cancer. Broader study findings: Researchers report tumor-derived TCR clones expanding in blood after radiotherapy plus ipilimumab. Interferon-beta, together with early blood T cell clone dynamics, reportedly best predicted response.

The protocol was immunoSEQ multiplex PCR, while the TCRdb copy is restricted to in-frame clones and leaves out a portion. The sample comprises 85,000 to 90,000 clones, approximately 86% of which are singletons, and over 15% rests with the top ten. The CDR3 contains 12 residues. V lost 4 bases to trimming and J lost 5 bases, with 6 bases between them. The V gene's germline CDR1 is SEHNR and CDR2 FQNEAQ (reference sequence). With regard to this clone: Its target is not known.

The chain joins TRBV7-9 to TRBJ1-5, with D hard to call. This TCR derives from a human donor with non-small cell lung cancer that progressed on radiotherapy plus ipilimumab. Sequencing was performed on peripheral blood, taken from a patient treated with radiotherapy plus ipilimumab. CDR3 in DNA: TGTGCCAGCAGCTCTGATTATCAGCCCCAGCATTTT. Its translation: CASSSDYQPQHF.